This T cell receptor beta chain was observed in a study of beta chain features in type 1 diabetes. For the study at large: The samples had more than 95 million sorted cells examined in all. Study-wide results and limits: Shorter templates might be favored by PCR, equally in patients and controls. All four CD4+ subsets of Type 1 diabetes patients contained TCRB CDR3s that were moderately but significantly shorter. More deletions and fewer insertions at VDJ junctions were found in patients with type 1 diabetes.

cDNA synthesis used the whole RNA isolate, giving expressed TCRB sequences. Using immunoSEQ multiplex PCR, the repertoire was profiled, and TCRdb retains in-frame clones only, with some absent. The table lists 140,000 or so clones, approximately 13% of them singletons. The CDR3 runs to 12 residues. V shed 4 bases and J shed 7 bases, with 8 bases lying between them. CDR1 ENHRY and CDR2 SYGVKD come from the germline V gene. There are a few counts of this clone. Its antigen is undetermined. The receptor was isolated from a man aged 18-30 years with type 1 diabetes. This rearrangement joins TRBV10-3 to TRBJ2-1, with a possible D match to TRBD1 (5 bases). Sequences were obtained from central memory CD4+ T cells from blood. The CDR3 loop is CAISGGHNEQFF. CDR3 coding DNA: TGTGCCATCAGTGGCGGACATAATGAGCAGTTCTTC.